Below, 27 T cell receptor beta chains from the same sample are listed, as sequenced in a study of T cells in Graves' hyperthyroidism and ophthalmopathy (dated by TCRdb to 2018 to 2020). The method behind the library was multiplex PCR. For sequencing, an Illumina HiSeq 2000 was employed. TCR beta CDR3 regions were amplified from RNA transcripts. The first round of RT-PCR for the TCR CDR3 was performed with the HTBI primer set and the Qiagen OneStep RT-PCR kit. The public reads were reanalyzed by TCRdb: fastp trimming at Q25, MiXCR alignment, in-frame beta chains only. Under each unique CDR3 protein, matching rows form one entry showing the most common genes and DNA. This sample holds 400,000 to 550,000 distinct CDR3 sequences; under 15% were observed only once. The ten largest clones represent less than 20% of the sample. Sequenced sample: blood. The receptor source for this set is a woman younger than 35 with Graves' hyperthyroidism.

The chain uses TRBV19 and TRBJ1-6; D gene unclear. This CDR3 region has 13 residues. Germline-derived CDR1 and CDR2 are LNHDA and SQIVND (reference sequence). With 6 bases removed from V and 10 bases from J, the gap between germline ends came to 13 bases. The CDR3 DNA is TGTGCCAGTAGCGCGGCGGGAGGATCACCCCTCCACTTT. This encodes CASSAAGGSPLHF.

At least ten counts were recorded for this clonotype. The genes are TRBV19 and TRBJ1-6; D may be TRBD1 (5 bases). The CDR3 is 15 amino acids. CDR1 and CDR2 from the germline V gene are LNHDA and SQIVND (reference sequence). V was clipped by 0 bases and J by 2 bases, with 5 bases between them. The CDR3 bases are TGTGCCAGTAGTATAGAAGGGGCCTATAATTCACCCCTCCACTTT. It codes for CASSIEGAYNSPLHF.

This clonotype was recorded a few times. V is TRBV5-6 and J is TRBJ2-5; D call uncertain. V lost 1 base and J lost 1, with 11 bases in between. Germline V gives CDR1 SGHDT, CDR2 YYEEEE. This CDR3 has 15 residues. The CDR3 here is CASSLIDALQETQYF. As DNA, the CDR3 is TGTGCCAGCAGCTTGATCGACGCGCTCCAAGAGACCCAGTACTTC.

This clonotype occurred many times. The gene calls are TRBV10-3 and TRBJ1-4; D not resolved. Germline-derived CDR1 and CDR2 are ENHRY and SYGVKD. The CDR3 runs to 16 residues. The V gene lost 0 bases and the J gene lost 6 bases, with 14 bases spanning the gap. The CDR3 is CAISESGHMEDEKLFF. The CDR3 bases are TGTGCCATCAGTGAGTCGGGTCACATGGAGGATGAAAAACTGTTTTTT.

J is TRBJ1-2 and V is TRBV4-1; the match to TRBD1 covers 7 bases. V gave up 1 base and J gave up 7 bases; unmatched junction bases: 9. In germline, CDR1 is MGHRA, CDR2 YSYEKL. The CDR3 loop spans 15 amino acids. The CDR3 nucleotides read TGCGCCAGCAGCCAAGTTGGCCAGGGGGAGGCTGGCTACACCTTC. The encoded protein is CASSQVGQGEAGYTF.

In this sample, this clonotype turned up many times. The CDR3 sequence: CASSSMAGPDTQYF. CDR3 DNA sequence: TGTGCCAGCAGCTCCATGGCAGGCCCAGATACGCAGTATTTT. The chain joins TRBV11-2 to TRBJ2-3, with D unclear. V was clipped by 4 bases and J by 4 bases, with 12 bases between them. CDR1 is SGHAT and CDR2 is FQNNGV in the germline V gene. The CDR3 covers 14 residues.

V is TRBV2 and J is TRBJ2-1; D ambiguous. The CDR3 is 12 residues long. The V gene's germline CDR1 is SNHLY and CDR2 FYNNEI. V was trimmed by 4 bases and J by 6 bases, leaving 7 bases between them. The CDR3 spells CASSAVSNEQFF. The CDR3 DNA sequence: TGTGCCAGCAGTGCCGTTAGCAATGAGCAGTTCTTC.

This clonotype was recorded at least ten times. V usage is TRBV30 and J usage is TRBJ2-5, with a weak D call TRBD2 (5 bases). Germline CDR1 reads GTSNPN; CDR2 reads SVGIG (reference sequence). V lost 2 bases to trimming and J lost 7 bases, with 14 bases between them. This CDR3 contains 13 residues. For the CDR3, the DNA is TGTGCCTGGAGTCGTTTAGAGGGCGCGACCCAGTACTTC. This codes for CAWSRLEGATQYF.

There are many counts of this clonotype. This rearrangement joins TRBV12-5 to TRBJ2-1, with TRBD1 matching 7 bases. This CDR3 has 16 residues. CDR1 is LGHNT and CDR2 is FRNRAP in the germline V gene. V shed 7 bases and J 2 bases; nucleotides not matched to a gene: 11. CDR3 region: CASEGAGQAAYNEQFF. The CDR3 coding sequence is TGTGCTAGTGAGGGAGCTGGACAGGCGGCCTACAATGAGCAGTTCTTC.

This chain links TRBV7-3 with TRBJ1-3; D gene uncertain. Trimming took off 4 bases at V and 2 bases at J, with 6 bases between the two ends. This CDR3 is built from 13 residues. CDR1 SGHTA and CDR2 FQGTGA come from the germline V gene. The CDR3 DNA reads as TGTGCCAGCAGCTCGCAGACTGGAAACACCATATATTTT. This sequence encodes CASSSQTGNTIYF.

There are a few counts of this clonotype. This may arise from a read error, as a much more abundant clone is one base away. The chain's CDR3 is CASSLRGGVTEAFF. The CDR3 DNA reads as TGTGCCAGCAGTTTACGGGGGGGGGTCACTGAAGCTTTCTTT. The J gene is TRBJ1-1, the V gene TRBV12-3 or TRBV12-4; possibly TRBD1 for D (5 bases). V dropped 2 bases and J dropped 4 bases, with 11 bases sitting between them. This CDR3 has 14 amino acids.

The table lists this clonotype with many counts. This chain uses TRBV27 with TRBJ2-3; 16 bases match TRBD2. Germline values: CDR1 MNHEY, CDR2 SMNVEV (reference sequence). Trimming at V came to 8 bases and at J to 0 bases, leaving 11 bases not matched to a gene. The CDR3 totals 19 residues. The CDR3: CASRDRGTSGRGSTDTQYF. The CDR3 DNA sequence: TGTGCCAGCCGTGATCGCGGGACTAGCGGGAGGGGAAGCACAGATACGCAGTATTTT.

This clonotype occurred a few times. The chain uses TRBV19 and TRBJ1-4, with a tentative D call TRBD1 (5 bases). This CDR3 is 17 amino acids long. V lost 7 bases, J lost 4 bases, and 22 bases lay in between. Germline loops: CDR1 LNHDA, CDR2 SQIVND (reference sequence). This chain's CDR3 is CASTIWGGELSNEKLFF. CDR3 DNA: TGTGCCAGTACCATCTGGGGCGGCGAACTGAGTAATGAAAAACTGTTTTTT.

This clonotype came up many times. The V gene is TRBV18, the J gene TRBJ1-1, with D perhaps TRBD1 (5 bases). CDR1 and CDR2 from the germline V gene are KGHSH and LQKENI. The V end was cut by 0 bases, the J end by 1 base, with 6 bases between. The CDR3 consists of 14 residues. The CDR3: CASSPPDKNTEAFF. The CDR3 DNA reads as TGTGCCAGCTCACCACCGGACAAGAACACTGAAGCTTTCTTT.

This clonotype was seen repeatedly, ten times or more. This sequence joins TRBV9 and TRBJ1-5, with 9 bases that match TRBD1. Trimming cost V 4 bases and J 0 bases; bases outside gene matches: 8. CDR1 SGDLS and CDR2 YYNGEE come from the germline V gene. CDR3 size: 17 residues. CDR3 protein: CASSIGQGIDSNQPQHF. CDR3 coding DNA: TGTGCCAGCAGCATCGGACAGGGGATAGATAGCAATCAGCCCCAGCATTTT.

The rearrangement links TRBV19 to TRBJ2-5; TRBD2 is a possible D gene (6 bases). Deletions cut 4 bases from V and 2 bases from J, with 17 bases between. Germline V gives CDR1 LNHDA, CDR2 SQIVND (reference sequence). The CDR3 is 16 amino acids. The CDR3 region has the DNA TGTGCCAGTAGTAAACTGACTAGTCAGTGGCAAGAGACCCAGTACTTC. It encodes CASSKLTSQWQETQYF.

This clonotype has ten or more counts. The chain joins TRBV11-2 to TRBJ1-5; the match to TRBD1 covers 10 bases. The V gene end was trimmed by 5 bases and the J gene end by 6 bases; junction bases not matched to a gene: 7. The CDR3 has 15 residues. Germline assignment: CDR1 SGHAT and CDR2 FQNNGV. CDR3 in DNA: TGTGCCAGCAGCGCGGGACAGGGGTACTTTCAGCCCCAGCATTTT. Its translation is CASSAGQGYFQPQHF.

The table lists this clonotype with many counts. CDR3 nucleotides: TGTGCCAGCAGTTTGTCACAGGGGGCGCGACAGGGTGACTACACCTTC. It encodes CASSLSQGARQGDYTF. The chain joins TRBV12-3 or TRBV12-4 to TRBJ1-2; 9 positions match TRBD1. The CDR3 sequence is 16 residues long. With 3 bases clipped from V and 10 bases from J, the junction kept 15 bases outside the gene matches.

This clonotype occurred a few times. The rearrangement links TRBV14 to TRBJ2-2, with a possible D match to TRBD1 (6 bases). Trimming removed 6 bases from V and 6 bases from J, with 23 bases in between. Germline V gene lookup returns CDR1 SGHDN and CDR2 FVKESK. The CDR3 runs 17 residues. The CDR3 bases are TGTGCCAGCAGATCTGCCGACAGGCTGGGCCACTCCGGGGAGCTGTTTTTT. It is translated as CASRSADRLGHSGELFF. Together with reference TRBV14 and TRBJ2-2, the CDR3 gives the full variable domain: EAGVTQFPSHSVIEKGQTVTLRCDPISGHDNLYWYRRVMGKEIKFLLHFVKESKQDESGMPNNRFLAERTGGTYSTLKVQPAELEDSGVYFCASRSADRLGHSGELFFGEGSRLTVL.

Only a few counts were recorded for this clonotype. The conserved phenylalanine or tryptophan normally closing the CDR3 is absent here, so this likely arose from a read error. The genes are TRBV5-6 and TRBJ2-7; 7 bases are shared with TRBD2. With V trimmed by 0 bases and J by 2 bases, 8 bases remained unmatched. The CDR3 has 16 amino acids. From germline, CDR1 is SGHDT and CDR2 YYEEEE. For the CDR3, the DNA is TGTGCCAGCAGCTTGGCCCTAAGCGGGATCGCCTACGAGCAGTACCTC. Protein sequence: CASSLALSGIAYEQYL.

This clonotype was seen a handful of times. V is TRBV11-2 and J is TRBJ1-5, with D maybe TRBD1 (6 bases). The CDR3 extends over 16 amino acids. V was pared by 4 bases and J by 0 bases, with 13 bases between. Germline V gene data show CDR1 as SGHAT and CDR2 as FQNNGV. For the CDR3, the DNA is TGTGCCAGCAGCTCAAGACAGGACAATAGCAATCAGCCCCAGCATTTT. Amino acids: CASSSRQDNSNQPQHF.

This clonotype was observed a few times. The V call is TRBV6-1, the J call TRBJ1-1; a weak D match, TRBD1 (5 bases). V lost 6 bases to trimming and J lost 4 bases, with 12 bases between them. The CDR3 has 13 residues. Germline assignment: CDR1 MNHNS and CDR2 SASEGT. CDR3 nucleotide sequence: TGTGCCAGCAGACTAGACAGCGGCACTGAAGCTTTCTTT. Protein product: CASRLDSGTEAFF.

This clonotype has at least ten counts. The rearrangement uses TRBV2 and TRBJ1-1; TRBD1 matches 7 bases. V shed 6 bases and J 4 bases; nucleotides not matched to a gene: 2. The CDR3 consists of 12 residues. Germline V gene lookup returns CDR1 SNHLY and CDR2 FYNNEI. CDR3: CASSDRVTEAFF. The CDR3 DNA reads TGTGCCAGCAGCGACAGGGTCACTGAAGCTTTCTTT. Combining the CDR3 with reference TRBV2 and TRBJ1-1 gives the whole variable domain EPEVTQTPSHQVTQMGQEVILRCVPISNHLYFYWYRQILGQKVEFLVSFYNNEISEKSEIFDDQFSVERPDGSNFTLKIRSTKLEDSAMYFCASSDRVTEAFFGQGTRLTVV.

The chain uses TRBV6-1 and TRBJ1-5; tentative D call: TRBD1 (5 bases). The V gene's germline CDR1 is MNHNS and CDR2 SASEGT. Trimming removed 1 base from V and 0 bases from J, with 10 bases in between. The CDR3 runs 16 residues. CDR3 DNA sequence: TGTGCCAGCAGTGAAGACGGCGGGGCTAGCAATCAGCCCCAGCATTTT. This encodes CASSEDGGASNQPQHF.

This clonotype showed up just a few times. A clone one base away is much larger, so this may be a read error. The chain has TRBV11-2 and TRBJ2-2; 10 bases line up with TRBD1. The germline gives CDR1 SGHAT, CDR2 FQNNGV. The CDR3 loop spans 16 amino acids. This chain's CDR3 is CASSLAPGQGPGELLF. CDR3 nucleotides: TGTGCCAGCAGCTTAGCCCCGGGACAGGGGCCCGGGGAGCTGCTTTTT.

This sequence joins TRBV5-1 and TRBJ2-7; 9 bases are shared with TRBD2. The germline gives CDR1 SGHRS, CDR2 YFSETQ. There are 17 residues in the CDR3. V was clipped by 4 bases and J by 7 bases; unmatched bases: 18. CDR3 sequence reads: CASSPTRAGGLGREQYF. The CDR3, as DNA: TGCGCCAGCAGCCCCACCCGAGCGGGAGGTCTTGGGAGGGAGCAGTACTTC.

The J gene is TRBJ1-2, the V gene TRBV12-3 or TRBV12-4, with D tentatively TRBD1 (5 bases). The CDR3 extends over 15 amino acids. The V end was cut by 3 bases, the J end by 8 bases, with 19 bases between. CDR3 in amino acids: CASSFWQGDPGGYTF. CDR3 DNA sequence: TGTGCCAGCAGTTTTTGGCAGGGTGACCCGGGGGGCTACACCTTC.